This is a list of T cell receptor beta chains from one sample in a study of response to subunit inactivated influenza vaccine. Each CDR3 protein gets one entry after TCRdb re-called the RT-PCR reads with MiXCR. The sample carries approximately 500,000 distinct CDR3 sequences, roughly 13% recorded once. The specimen was PBMCs from blood, collected roughly 46 days after vaccination. The receptors here all came from a man between 50 and 59 years old who received an inactivated influenza vaccine. Each CDR3 is given with its conserved first and last residue. A D gene is named only where the DNA matches it firmly. Not all rows give a size; the values are once, few, many and, for expanded clones, a class.

TRBV29-1	few	TRBJ1-4	NA	TGCAGCGTGTCGGGGGGGGGCGCGGCTAATGAAAAACTGTTTTTT	CSVSGGGAANEKLFF
TRBV11-2	NA	TRBJ2-1	NA	TGTGCCAGCAGCTTAGATCAGGGCCTAAGCTCCTACAATGAGCAGTTCTTC	CASSLDQGLSSYNEQFF
TRBV15	many	TRBJ1-2	NA	TGTGCCACCAGCAGGGGTTTCTCTAACTATGGCTACACCTTC	CATSRGFSNYGYTF
TRBV18	few	TRBJ2-1	TRBD2	TGTGCCAGCTCACCCAGGGTAGCGGGGGACAATGAGCAGTTCTTC	CASSPRVAGDNEQFF
TRBV28	NA	TRBJ2-1	TRBD1	TGTGCCAGCAGTTTAGCGGGACAGGGGCTCTCCCAGCAGTTCTTC	CASSLAGQGLSQQFF
TRBV5-1	NA	TRBJ2-1	NA	TGCGCCAGCAGTCAGACAGCCGGAGCAAACAATGAGCAGTTCTTC	CASSQTAGANNEQFF
TRBV7-9	NA	TRBJ2-5	NA	TGTGCCAGCAGCTTAGTAGGCCTAGCGAGCCAAGAGACCCAGTACTTC	CASSLVGLASQETQYF
TRBV6-1	NA	TRBJ1-4	NA	TGTGCCAGCAGGGTCCTTGCAACTAATGAAAAACTGTTTTTT	CASRVLATNEKLFF
TRBV20-1	few	TRBJ1-6	NA	TGCAGTGCTAGAAGCCAGGGGAGCTCCTATAATTCACCCCTCCACTTT	CSARSQGSSYNSPLHF
TRBV20-1	few	TRBJ1-5	TRBD1	TGCAGTGCTAGTCCAACAGGGGGCATAGGTCAGCCCCAGCATTTT	CSASPTGGIGQPQHF
TRBV13	many	TRBJ2-7	NA	TGTGCCAGCGGAAAGGGCCTATACGAGCAGTACTTC	CASGKGLYEQYF
TRBV20-1	few	TRBJ2-5	TRBD1	TGCAGTGCCTCGAAGGGGGCTCATGAGACCCAGTACTTC	CSASKGAHETQYF
TRBV20-1	NA	TRBJ2-1	TRBD2	TGCAGTGCCCCGGAGGTTAGCGGGAGTTACAATGAGCAGTTCTTC	CSAPEVSGSYNEQFF
TRBV11-3	few	TRBJ1-2	TRBD1	TGTGCCAGCAGCTCACTCAAAATGTTTGACAGGGGACCTCTAGCTAACTATGGCTACACCTTC	CASSSLKMFDRGPLANYGYTF
TRBV20-1	few	TRBJ2-1	TRBD1	TGCAGTGCTAGGACAGGACAGGGAACGAATGAGCAGTTCTTC	CSARTGQGTNEQFF
TRBV10-1	NA	TRBJ2-6	NA	TGCGCCAGCAGTGAGTCCCCCTTGGGAGGGGCCAACGTCCTGACTTTC	CASSESPLGGANVLTF
TRBV7-2	few	TRBJ2-3	NA	TGTGCCAGCGGCCCTTTAGATACGCAGTATTTT	CASGPLDTQYF
TRBV5-4	NA	TRBJ2-1	TRBD2	TGTGCCAGCAGCTTGATGGCTAGCGGTGAGCAGTTCTTC	CASSLMASGEQFF